This TCR beta chain derives from a study of monozygotic twins with inflammatory bowel disease. A word on this clonotype: Its antigen is still unknown.

Study-level points and caveats: IBD patients exhibited fewer clonotypes shared with other individuals than healthy twins, particularly with disease activity. The analysis yielded no support for one strong signal or clonotype associated with IBD.

Per germline, CDR1 SGDLS and CDR2 YYNGEE. The CDR3 loop spans 13 amino acids. Using eight separate reactions per sample, the authors generated cDNA. Both the TCRalpha cDNA and the TCRbeta cDNA were taken through two nested PCRs, lasting 16 and 9 cycles. Following a re-call of the 5' RACE reads, TCRdb has one entry per CDR3 protein and lacks DNA. Found here are some 150,000 distinct CDR3 sequences; the top ten clones hold roughly 1.2%. The chain combines TRBV9 with TRBJ2-7. This receptor was obtained from a human donor with ulcerative colitis or Crohn's disease, or a healthy co-twin of an affected twin (not recorded which). The sample consisted of blood. The CDR3 region is CASSVGADYEQYF.